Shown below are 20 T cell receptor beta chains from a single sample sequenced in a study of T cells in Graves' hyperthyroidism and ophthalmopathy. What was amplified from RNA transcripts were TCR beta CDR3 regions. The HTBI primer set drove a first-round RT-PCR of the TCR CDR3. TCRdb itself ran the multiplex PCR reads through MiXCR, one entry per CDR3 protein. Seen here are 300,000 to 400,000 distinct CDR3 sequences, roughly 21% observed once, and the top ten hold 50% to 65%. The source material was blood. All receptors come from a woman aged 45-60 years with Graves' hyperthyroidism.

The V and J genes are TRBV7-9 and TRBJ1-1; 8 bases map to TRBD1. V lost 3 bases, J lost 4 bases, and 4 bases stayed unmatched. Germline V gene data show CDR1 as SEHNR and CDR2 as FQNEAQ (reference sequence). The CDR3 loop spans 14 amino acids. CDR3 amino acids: CASSFTGGSTEAFF. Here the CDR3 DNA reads TGTGCCAGCAGCTTCACAGGGGGGAGCACTGAAGCTTTCTTT.

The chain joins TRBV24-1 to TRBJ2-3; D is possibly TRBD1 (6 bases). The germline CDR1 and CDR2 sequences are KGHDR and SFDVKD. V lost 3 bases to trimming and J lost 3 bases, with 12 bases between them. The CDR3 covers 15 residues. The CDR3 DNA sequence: TGTGCCACCAGTGATACAGGGATTGGGACAGATACGCAGTATTTT. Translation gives CATSDTGIGTDTQYF.

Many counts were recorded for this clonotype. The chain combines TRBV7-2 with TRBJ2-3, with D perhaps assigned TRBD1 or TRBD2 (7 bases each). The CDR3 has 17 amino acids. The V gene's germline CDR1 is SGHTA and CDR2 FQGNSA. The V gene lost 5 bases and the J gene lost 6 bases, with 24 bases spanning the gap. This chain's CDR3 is CASSPRQGGGLRDTQYF. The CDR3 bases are TGTGCCAGCAGCCCCCGACAGGGAGGGGGACTCCGCGATACGCAGTATTTT.

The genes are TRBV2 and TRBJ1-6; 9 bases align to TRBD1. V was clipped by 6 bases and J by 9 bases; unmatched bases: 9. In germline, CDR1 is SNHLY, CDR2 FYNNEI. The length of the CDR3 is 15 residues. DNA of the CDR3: TGTGCCAGCAGGGGGGGACAGGGTGTTCCTTCACCCCTCCACTTT. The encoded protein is CASRGGQGVPSPLHF.

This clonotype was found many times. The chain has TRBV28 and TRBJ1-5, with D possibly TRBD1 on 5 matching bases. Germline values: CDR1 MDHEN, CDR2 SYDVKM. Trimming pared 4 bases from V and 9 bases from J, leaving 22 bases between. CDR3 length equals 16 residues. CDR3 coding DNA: TGTGCCAGCAGTTCGACAGCGGACGGCGTGGCGTGGCCCCAGCATTTT. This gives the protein CASSSTADGVAWPQHF.

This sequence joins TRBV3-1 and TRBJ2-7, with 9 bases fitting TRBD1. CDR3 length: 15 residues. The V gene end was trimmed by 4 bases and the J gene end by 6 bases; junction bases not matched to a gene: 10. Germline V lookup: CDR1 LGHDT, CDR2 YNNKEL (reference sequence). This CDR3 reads CASSLTGQGRGEQYF. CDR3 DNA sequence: TGTGCCAGCAGCCTCACCGGACAGGGGAGAGGCGAGCAGTACTTC.

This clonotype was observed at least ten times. CDR3 sequence (DNA): TGTGCCAGTAGCTATCACGCCGGGACAGGGGGCGTCCGAATCCAAGAGACCCAGTACTTC. This sequence encodes CASSYHAGTGGVRIQETQYF. The chain couples TRBV19 to TRBJ2-5; 12 bases fit TRBD1. J lost 1 base, V lost 6 bases, and 18 bases had no gene match. CDR3 length: 20 residues. CDR1 and CDR2 (germline): LNHDA, SQIVND (reference sequence).

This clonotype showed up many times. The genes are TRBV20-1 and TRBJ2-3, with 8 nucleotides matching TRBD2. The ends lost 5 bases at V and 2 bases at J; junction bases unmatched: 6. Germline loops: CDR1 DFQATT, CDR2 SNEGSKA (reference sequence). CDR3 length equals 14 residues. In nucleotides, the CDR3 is TGCAGTGCTTGCAAAGCGGGAGCCACAGATACGCAGTATTTT. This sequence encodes CSACKAGATDTQYF.

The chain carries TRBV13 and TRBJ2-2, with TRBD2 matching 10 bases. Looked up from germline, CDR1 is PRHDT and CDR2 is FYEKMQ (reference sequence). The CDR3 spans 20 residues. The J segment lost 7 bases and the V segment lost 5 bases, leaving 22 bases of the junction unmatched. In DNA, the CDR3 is TGTGCCAGCAGCCCGAAGCTGGGACACACTGAGCGGGAGGGCCACGGGGAGCTGTTTTTT. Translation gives CASSPKLGHTEREGHGELFF. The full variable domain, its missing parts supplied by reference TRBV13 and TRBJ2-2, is AAGVIQSPRHLIKEKRETATLKCYPIPRHDTVYWYQQGPGQDPQFLISFYEKMQSDKGSIPDRFSAQQFSDYHSELNMSSLELGDSALYFCASSPKLGHTEREGHGELFFGEGSRLTVL.

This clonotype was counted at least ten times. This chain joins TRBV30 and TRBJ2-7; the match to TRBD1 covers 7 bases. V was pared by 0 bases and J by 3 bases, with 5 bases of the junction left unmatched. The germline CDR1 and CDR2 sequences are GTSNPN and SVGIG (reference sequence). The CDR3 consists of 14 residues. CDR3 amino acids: CAWSVQGQFYEQYF. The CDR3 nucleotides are TGTGCCTGGAGTGTACAGGGACAGTTCTACGAGCAGTACTTC.

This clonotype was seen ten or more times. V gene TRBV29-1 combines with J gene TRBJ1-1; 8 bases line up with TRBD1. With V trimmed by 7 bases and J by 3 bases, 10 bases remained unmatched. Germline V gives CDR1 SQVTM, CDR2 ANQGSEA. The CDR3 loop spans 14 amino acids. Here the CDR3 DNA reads TGCAGCGCAAGGACAGGGCAGCCTTACACTGAAGCTTTCTTT. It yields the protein CSARTGQPYTEAFF. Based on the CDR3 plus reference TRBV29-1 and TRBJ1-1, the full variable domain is SAVISQKPSRDICQRGTSLTIQCQVDSQVTMMFWYRQQPGQSLTLIATANQGSEATYESGFVIDKFPISRPNLTFSTLTVSNMSPEDSSIYLCSARTGQPYTEAFFGQGTRLTVV.

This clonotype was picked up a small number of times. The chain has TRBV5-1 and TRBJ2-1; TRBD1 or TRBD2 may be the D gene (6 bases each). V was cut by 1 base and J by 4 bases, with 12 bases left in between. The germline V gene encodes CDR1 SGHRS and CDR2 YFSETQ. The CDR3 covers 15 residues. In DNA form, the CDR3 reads TGCGCCAGCAGCTTGAAAGGGGGGAGATACAATGAGCAGTTCTTC. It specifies CASSLKGGRYNEQFF.

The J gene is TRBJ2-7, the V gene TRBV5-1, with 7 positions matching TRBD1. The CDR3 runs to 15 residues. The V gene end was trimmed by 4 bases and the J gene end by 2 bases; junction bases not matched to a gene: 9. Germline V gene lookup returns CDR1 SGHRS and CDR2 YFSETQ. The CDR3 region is CASSRDSPEAYEQYF. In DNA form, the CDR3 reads TGCGCCAGCAGCAGGGACAGCCCCGAAGCCTACGAGCAGTACTTC.

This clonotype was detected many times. CDR3 DNA: TGTGCCAGCAGCCCGGCATCCTACGAGCAGTACTTC. This gives the protein CASSPASYEQYF. The chain uses TRBV7-9 and TRBJ2-7, with D unresolved. V lost 5 bases to trimming and J lost 1 base, with 6 bases between them. The CDR3 is 12 amino acids. CDR1 SEHNR and CDR2 FQNEAQ come from the germline V gene (reference sequence).

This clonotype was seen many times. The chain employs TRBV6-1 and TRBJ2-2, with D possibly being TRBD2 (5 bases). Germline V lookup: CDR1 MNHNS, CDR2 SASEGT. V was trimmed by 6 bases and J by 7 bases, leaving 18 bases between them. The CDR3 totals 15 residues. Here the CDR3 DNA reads TGTGCCAGCAGCCTCGGGATAGCTGGGATCGGGGAGCTGTTTTTT. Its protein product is CASSLGIAGIGELFF.

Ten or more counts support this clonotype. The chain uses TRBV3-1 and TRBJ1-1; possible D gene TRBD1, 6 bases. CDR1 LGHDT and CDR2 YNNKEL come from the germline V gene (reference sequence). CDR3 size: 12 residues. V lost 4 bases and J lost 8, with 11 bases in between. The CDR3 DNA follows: TGTGCCAGCAGCCCCCCCCAGGGGGAAGCTTTCTTT. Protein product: CASSPPQGEAFF.

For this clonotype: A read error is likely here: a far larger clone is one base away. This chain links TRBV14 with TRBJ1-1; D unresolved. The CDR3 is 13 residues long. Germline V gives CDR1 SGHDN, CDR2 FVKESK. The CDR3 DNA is TGTGCCAGCAGCCAAGATCGGAACACTGAAGCTCTCTTT. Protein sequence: CASSQDRNTEALF. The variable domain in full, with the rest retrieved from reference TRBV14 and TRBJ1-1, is EAGVTQFPSHSVIEKGQTVTLRCDPISGHDNLYWYRRVMGKEIKFLLHFVKESKQDESGMPNNRFLAERTGGTYSTLKVQPAELEDSGVYFCASSQDRNTEALFGQGTRLTVV.

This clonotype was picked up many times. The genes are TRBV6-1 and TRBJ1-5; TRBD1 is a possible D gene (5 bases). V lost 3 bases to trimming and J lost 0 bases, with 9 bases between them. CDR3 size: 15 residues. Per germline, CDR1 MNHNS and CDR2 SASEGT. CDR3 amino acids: CASSDRGYSNQPQHF. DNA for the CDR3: TGTGCCAGCAGTGACCGGGGCTATAGCAATCAGCCCCAGCATTTT.

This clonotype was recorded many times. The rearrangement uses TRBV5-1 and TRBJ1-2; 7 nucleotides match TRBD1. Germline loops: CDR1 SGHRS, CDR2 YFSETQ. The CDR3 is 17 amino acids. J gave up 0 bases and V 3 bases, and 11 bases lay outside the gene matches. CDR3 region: CASSYNRDSPSNYGYTF. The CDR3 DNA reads TGCGCCAGCAGCTATAACCGGGACAGCCCTTCTAACTATGGCTACACCTTC.

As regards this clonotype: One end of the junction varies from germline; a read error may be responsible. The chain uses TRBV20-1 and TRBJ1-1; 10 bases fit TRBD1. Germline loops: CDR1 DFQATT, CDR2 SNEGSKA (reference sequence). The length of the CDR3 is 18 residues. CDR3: CNARDSRGQGDRNTEAFF. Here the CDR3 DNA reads TGCAATGCTAGAGATAGCCGCGGACAGGGGGATAGGAACACTGAAGCTTTCTTT.